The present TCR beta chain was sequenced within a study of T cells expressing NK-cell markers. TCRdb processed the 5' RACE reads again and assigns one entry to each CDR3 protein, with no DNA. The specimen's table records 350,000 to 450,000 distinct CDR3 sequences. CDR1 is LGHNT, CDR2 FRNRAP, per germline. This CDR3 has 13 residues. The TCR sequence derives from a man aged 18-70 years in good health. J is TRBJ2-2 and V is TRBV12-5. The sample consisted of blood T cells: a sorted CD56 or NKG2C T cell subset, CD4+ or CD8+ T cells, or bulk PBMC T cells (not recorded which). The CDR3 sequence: CASGFRLNGELFF.